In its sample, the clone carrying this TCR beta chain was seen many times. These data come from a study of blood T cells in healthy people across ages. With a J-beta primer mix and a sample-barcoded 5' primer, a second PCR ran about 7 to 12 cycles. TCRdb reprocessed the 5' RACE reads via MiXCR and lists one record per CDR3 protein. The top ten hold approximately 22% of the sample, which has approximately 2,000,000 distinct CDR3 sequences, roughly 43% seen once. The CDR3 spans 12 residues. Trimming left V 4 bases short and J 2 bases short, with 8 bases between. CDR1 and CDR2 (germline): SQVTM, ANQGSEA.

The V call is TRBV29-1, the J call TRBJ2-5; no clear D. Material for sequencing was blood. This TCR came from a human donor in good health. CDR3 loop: CSVGSGQETQYF. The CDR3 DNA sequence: TGCAGCGTTGGTTCTGGGCAAGAGACCCAGTACTTC.